Listed below are T cell receptor beta chains from one sample, sequenced in a study of T cells of healthy individuals. MiXCR, run by TCRdb on the 5' RACE reads, gives a single entry per CDR3 protein. Among over 95,000 distinct CDR3 sequences listed, approximately 15% were seen once. Receptor source: a human donor in good health. CDR3s include the opening cysteine and the closing phenylalanine or tryptophan. D genes are given only for firm matches. Some rows mark clone size as missing; the rest say once, few, many or name a class of expanded clone.

j_call: TRBJ2-2
clone_size: .
d_call: .
v_call: TRBV5-1
cdr3_nt: TGCGCCAGCAGCATAGGACAAGCCGGGGGGCTGTTTTTT
cdr3_aa: CASSIGQAGGLFF

j_call: TRBJ1-1
clone_size: many
d_call: TRBD1
v_call: TRBV9
cdr3_nt: TGTGCCAGCAGCAATATCGACAGGGGGGAAGCTTTCTTT
cdr3_aa: CASSNIDRGEAFF

j_call: TRBJ1-1
clone_size: few
d_call: TRBD1
v_call: TRBV5-6
cdr3_nt: TGTGCCAGCAGCTTGAGGACAGGGATTGGGTCTTTCTTT
cdr3_aa: CASSLRTGIGSFF

j_call: TRBJ2-5
clone_size: .
d_call: .
v_call: TRBV24-1
cdr3_nt: TGTGCCACCAGTGATTTGACAGGGCAAGAGACCCAGTACTTC
cdr3_aa: CATSDLTGQETQYF

j_call: TRBJ2-1
clone_size: many
d_call: TRBD2
v_call: TRBV20-1
cdr3_nt: TGCAGTGCTATGGGACTAAGTCCAGATGAGCAGTTCTTC
cdr3_aa: CSAMGLSPDEQFF

j_call: TRBJ2-3
clone_size: many
d_call: .
v_call: TRBV5-6
cdr3_nt: TGTGCCAGCAGCTTCCGACGGACCGGCGCAGATACGCAGTATTTT
cdr3_aa: CASSFRRTGADTQYF

j_call: TRBJ2-3
clone_size: many
d_call: .
v_call: TRBV3-1
cdr3_nt: TGTGCCAGCAGCCTCTGGGGAGATACGCAGTATTTT
cdr3_aa: CASSLWGDTQYF

j_call: TRBJ2-5
clone_size: many
d_call: .
v_call: TRBV25-1
cdr3_nt: TGTGCCAGCAGTAAAGCCGACAGACTGCAAGAGACCCAGTACTTC
cdr3_aa: CASSKADRLQETQYF

j_call: TRBJ1-6
clone_size: few
d_call: .
v_call: TRBV28
cdr3_nt: TGTGCCAGCAGTTTTTCCCTGAATTCACCCCTCCACTTT
cdr3_aa: CASSFSLNSPLHF

j_call: TRBJ2-1
clone_size: few
d_call: TRBD2
v_call: TRBV7-2
cdr3_nt: TGTGCCAGCACCTTCTTAGCGGGGGACTACAATGAGCAGTTCTTC
cdr3_aa: CASTFLAGDYNEQFF

j_call: TRBJ2-5
clone_size: many
d_call: .
v_call: TRBV12-3/TRBV12-4
cdr3_nt: TGTGCCAGCAGTTTAGAACAGGGCCCACAAGAGACCCAGTACTTC
cdr3_aa: CASSLEQGPQETQYF

j_call: TRBJ1-5
clone_size: .
d_call: TRBD1
v_call: TRBV6-2/TRBV6-3
cdr3_nt: TGTGCCAGCAGTTACGCAGGGGGAGGACAGCCCCAGCATTTT
cdr3_aa: CASSYAGGGQPQHF

j_call: TRBJ1-1
clone_size: .
d_call: .
v_call: TRBV28
cdr3_nt: TGTGCCAGCAGTTCCCCGGGCCTCGAGCGCGCTGAAGCTTTCTTT
cdr3_aa: CASSSPGLERAEAFF

j_call: TRBJ2-3
clone_size: .
d_call: .
v_call: TRBV4-1
cdr3_nt: TGCGCCAGCAGCCGATTACAAATCACAGATACGCAGTATTTT
cdr3_aa: CASSRLQITDTQYF

j_call: TRBJ2-1
clone_size: .
d_call: TRBD2
v_call: TRBV7-2
cdr3_nt: TGTGCCAGCAGCCACCCTAGGACTCTAGCGGGGGGGTACAATGAGCAGTTCTTC
cdr3_aa: CASSHPRTLAGGYNEQFF

j_call: TRBJ1-1
clone_size: .
d_call: .
v_call: TRBV18
cdr3_nt: TGTGCCAGCTCACCAGGGGCTGACACTGAAGCTTTCTTT
cdr3_aa: CASSPGADTEAFF

j_call: TRBJ2-1
clone_size: few
d_call: .
v_call: TRBV27
cdr3_nt: TGTGCCAGCAACGACGTATCGAATGAGCAGTTCTTC
cdr3_aa: CASNDVSNEQFF

j_call: TRBJ1-6
clone_size: .
d_call: .
v_call: TRBV6-4
cdr3_nt: TGTGCCAGCAGTGACGGAGGTTCACCCCTCCACTTT
cdr3_aa: CASSDGGSPLHF

j_call: TRBJ2-3
clone_size: few
d_call: .
v_call: TRBV3-1
cdr3_nt: TGTGCCAGCGGCCGAGGTTGGGCAGGGCAGGCAGATACGCAGTATTTT
cdr3_aa: CASGRGWAGQADTQYF

j_call: TRBJ2-2
clone_size: .
d_call: TRBD1
v_call: TRBV28
cdr3_nt: TGTGCCAGCAGTCTAATGGCCGGGACAGATACCGAGGAGCTGTTTTTT
cdr3_aa: CASSLMAGTDTEELFF

j_call: TRBJ2-1
clone_size: few
d_call: .
v_call: TRBV5-6
cdr3_nt: TGTGCCAGCAGCCCCCGCAGGGCCTCCTACAATGAGCAGTTCTTC
cdr3_aa: CASSPRRASYNEQFF

j_call: TRBJ2-1
clone_size: few
d_call: TRBD2
v_call: TRBV6-6
cdr3_nt: TGTGCCAGCAGTTACACACTAGCGGGAGGGTACAATGAGCAGTTCTTC
cdr3_aa: CASSYTLAGGYNEQFF

j_call: TRBJ2-7
clone_size: .
d_call: TRBD2
v_call: TRBV6-5
cdr3_nt: TGTGCCAGCAGTTCTAGAGGGGGCGGGCTAGCGGGGAGCTACGAGCAGTACTTC
cdr3_aa: CASSSRGGGLAGSYEQYF

j_call: TRBJ2-3
clone_size: few
d_call: .
v_call: TRBV5-1
cdr3_nt: TGCGCCAGCAGCTTGGGGTTCACAGATACGCAGTATTTT
cdr3_aa: CASSLGFTDTQYF

j_call: TRBJ2-1
clone_size: .
d_call: .
v_call: TRBV7-3
cdr3_nt: TGTGCCAGCAGCTTACGGGCGGCCCACTACAATGAGCAGTTCTTC
cdr3_aa: CASSLRAAHYNEQFF

j_call: TRBJ2-3
clone_size: .
d_call: TRBD2
v_call: TRBV7-2
cdr3_nt: TGTGCCAGCAACAGAAATAGCGGGGGGTCCCCTACGCAGTATTTT
cdr3_aa: CASNRNSGGSPTQYF

j_call: TRBJ2-3
clone_size: few
d_call: TRBD2
v_call: TRBV7-3
cdr3_nt: TGTGCCAGCAGCCCCATGGCGGGGGATCTGGGTACGCAGTATTTT
cdr3_aa: CASSPMAGDLGTQYF

j_call: TRBJ2-1
clone_size: many
d_call: TRBD2
v_call: TRBV6-2/TRBV6-3
cdr3_nt: TGTGCCAGCCGGACTAGCGGGCGGAATGAGCAGTTCTTC
cdr3_aa: CASRTSGRNEQFF

j_call: TRBJ1-2
clone_size: .
d_call: TRBD1
v_call: TRBV11-1
cdr3_nt: TGTGCCAGCAGCGCGGGACAGGGGAATGGCTACACCTTC
cdr3_aa: CASSAGQGNGYTF

j_call: TRBJ1-1
clone_size: few
d_call: .
v_call: TRBV28
cdr3_nt: TGTGCCAGCAGGGAAGGTTTTGAAGCTTTCTTT
cdr3_aa: CASREGFEAFF

j_call: TRBJ2-3
clone_size: few
d_call: .
v_call: TRBV4-1
cdr3_nt: TGCGCCAGCAGCCAAGCGGCAGGGCGCAGCACAGATACGCAGTATTTT
cdr3_aa: CASSQAAGRSTDTQYF

j_call: TRBJ2-3
clone_size: .
d_call: TRBD1
v_call: TRBV25-1
cdr3_nt: TGTGCCAGCAGCCAGGGGACAGGGTACACAGATACGCAGTATTTT
cdr3_aa: CASSQGTGYTDTQYF

j_call: TRBJ2-5
clone_size: many
d_call: TRBD1
v_call: TRBV29-1
cdr3_nt: TGCAGCGGGCGACAGGGGGTCCAAGAGACCCAGTACTTC
cdr3_aa: CSGRQGVQETQYF

j_call: TRBJ2-2
clone_size: .
d_call: .
v_call: TRBV30
cdr3_nt: TGTGCCTGGAGTCCTAACACCGGGGAGCTGTTTTTT
cdr3_aa: CAWSPNTGELFF

j_call: TRBJ2-7
clone_size: many
d_call: TRBD1
v_call: TRBV28
cdr3_nt: TGTGCCAGCAGTCCCCCGGGACAGGGAGAGTACGAGCAGTACTTC
cdr3_aa: CASSPPGQGEYEQYF

j_call: TRBJ1-5
clone_size: .
d_call: .
v_call: TRBV7-8
cdr3_nt: TGTGCCAGCACCTTAGGGAATAGCAATCAGCCCCAGCATTTT
cdr3_aa: CASTLGNSNQPQHF

j_call: TRBJ2-3
clone_size: .
d_call: .
v_call: TRBV7-9
cdr3_nt: TGTGCCAGCAGCTCCCCGGTACAGGGTGGCACAGATACGCAGTATTTT
cdr3_aa: CASSSPVQGGTDTQYF